Detailed here is one TCR beta chain. These data belong to a study of shared clonotypes between healthy human individuals. The V and J ends lost 0 bases and 0 bases respectively, with 9 bases between them. Germline V gene sequence: CDR1 MNHEY, CDR2 SMNVEV (reference sequence). There are 16 residues in the CDR3. The study ran the assay at deep level. Over several immunoSEQ plates, each subset's genomic DNA was distributed in even portions. Only in-frame clones appear in the TCRdb table, and some are missing; sequencing was by immunoSEQ multiplex PCR. The sample consists of approximately 2.5 million clones, roughly 93% of them appearing once.

This receptor was taken from a man between 18 and 35 years old in good health. Some clones in this sample may be carry-over from other donors' samples. The sequenced sample was naive CD4+ T cells from PBMCs. Specified subset: CD45RA+ positively selected. The chain employs TRBV27 and TRBJ1-3; D is undetermined. The CDR3, as DNA: TGTGCCAGCAGTTTATCCGGGCCTTACTCTGGAAACACCATATATTTT. It encodes CASSLSGPYSGNTIYF.